The 13 T cell receptor beta chains below were found in one sample sequenced in a study of T cell changes during pregnancy in multiple sclerosis. This table comes from immunoSEQ multiplex PCR, and its TCRdb copy is limited to in-frame clones, with some not included. This table has fewer than 55,000 clones, approximately 90% appearing once. The material sequenced was peripheral blood, taken in the first trimester of pregnancy. Every receptor here comes from a female donor with multiple sclerosis, enrolled in a pregnancy study.

The chain uses TRBV4-3 and TRBJ1-2; tentative D call: TRBD1 (6 bases). The CDR3 contains 15 residues. V lost 1 base and J 4 bases, leaving 13 bases between the germline ends. CDR1 is LGHNA, CDR2 YSLEER, per germline. Here the CDR3 DNA reads TGCGCCAGCAGCCAAGTGAGGCAGGGGTCCTATGGCTACACCTTC. Translating gives CASSQVRQGSYGYTF.

The chain combines TRBV5-1 with TRBJ1-1; perhaps TRBD1 as D (5 bases). Germline-derived CDR1 and CDR2 are SGHRS and YFSETQ. The ends were cut back, 0 bases at V and 9 bases at J, with 12 bases in the middle. This CDR3 has 13 residues. In nucleotides, the CDR3 is TGCGCCAGCAGCTTGGGGCCAGGGCTAAAAGCTTTCTTT. Amino acids: CASSLGPGLKAFF.

The J gene is TRBJ2-1, the V gene TRBV6-6; D call uncertain. Germline CDR1 and CDR2: MNHNY and SVGAGI (reference sequence). This CDR3 has 16 amino acids. Trimming stripped 5 bases from V and 1 base from J, with 15 bases between. The CDR3 protein is CASSSFSGSSYNEQFF. The CDR3 DNA reads as TGTGCCAGCAGTAGCTTCTCCGGGTCGTCCTACAATGAGCAGTTCTTC.

The chain is built from TRBV9 and TRBJ2-2; D is unresolved. The V end lost 1 base, the J end lost 4 bases, and 14 bases lay between the germline ends. CDR1 SGDLS and CDR2 YYNGEE come from the germline V gene. The CDR3 contains 16 residues. The chain's CDR3 is CASSVNVSPSTGELFF. DNA for the CDR3: TGTGCCAGCAGCGTAAATGTGTCTCCGAGCACCGGGGAGCTGTTTTTT.

The J gene is TRBJ1-2, the V gene TRBV6-1; tentatively, D is TRBD1 (6 bases). Germline loops: CDR1 MNHNS, CDR2 SASEGT. V was shortened by 3 bases and J by 4 bases, with 12 bases between the two germline ends. This CDR3 has 14 residues. As DNA, the CDR3 is TGTGCCAGCAGTGATTGGGGAGGGGGCTATGGCTACACCTTC. It specifies CASSDWGGGYGYTF.

J is TRBJ2-2 and V is TRBV18; 8 bases agree with TRBD1. Germline V gene sequence: CDR1 KGHSH, CDR2 LQKENI. The CDR3 has 15 residues. V lost 6 bases to trimming and J lost 2 bases; unmatched junction nucleotides: 5. CDR3 protein: CASSRDRQNTGELFF. The CDR3, as DNA: TGTGCCAGCTCCCGGGACAGGCAAAACACCGGGGAGCTGTTTTTT.

The rearrangement uses TRBV28 and TRBJ1-2; 7 nucleotides match TRBD1. Germline V gives CDR1 MDHEN, CDR2 SYDVKM. The CDR3 has 11 residues. V trimming: 6 bases; J trimming: 9 bases; junction bases outside the gene matches: 4. CDR3 loop: CASRQGQRYTF. The CDR3 DNA is TGTGCCAGCAGACAGGGACAGCGCTACACCTTC.

The chain recombines TRBV4-1 with TRBJ2-7; D is perhaps TRBD1 (6 bases). The germline V gene encodes CDR1 MGHRA and CDR2 YSYEKL. The CDR3 has 13 residues. Trimming shortened V by 3 bases and J by 4 bases, and 10 bases separated the two germline ends. The CDR3 sequence is CASSQRTVYEQYF. In DNA, the CDR3 is TGCGCCAGCAGCCAGCGGACAGTATACGAGCAGTACTTC.

The V call is TRBV2, the J call TRBJ1-2, with D unclear. The V gene's germline CDR1 is SNHLY and CDR2 FYNNEI. There are 11 residues in the CDR3. V was pared by 6 bases and J by 4 bases, with 6 bases between. In DNA, the CDR3 is TGTGCCAGCAGCCACAGCTATGGCTACACCTTC. Its protein product is CASSHSYGYTF.

This clone was seen once. The chain employs TRBV7-9 and TRBJ2-1; D might be TRBD2 (7 bases). The germline gives CDR1 SEHNR, CDR2 FQNEAQ (reference sequence). The germline V and J ends were trimmed by 0 bases and 6 bases, with 9 bases remaining between them. The CDR3 has 14 residues. CDR3 in DNA: TGTGCCAGCAGCTTAGCGGGGGGGCCCAATGAGCAGTTCTTC. It is translated as CASSLAGGPNEQFF.

The DNA of the CDR3 is TGTGCCAGCAGTTATCAAATCGACAGCGACTATGGCTACACCTTC. Its protein product is CASSYQIDSDYGYTF. V usage is TRBV6-6 and J usage is TRBJ1-2; D might be TRBD1 (5 bases). V was cut by 3 bases and J by 3 bases, with 14 bases left in between. Germline loops: CDR1 MNHNY, CDR2 SVGAGI (reference sequence). The CDR3 is made up of 15 amino acids.

V gene TRBV4-3 combines with J gene TRBJ2-7; TRBD2 matches at 15 bases. J gave up 6 bases and V 0 bases, and 9 bases lay outside the gene matches. This CDR3 region has 18 residues. Germline CDR1 is LGHNA and CDR2 is YSLEER. CDR3 DNA sequence: TGCGCCAGCAGCCAAGATTTCGGACTAGCGGGGGGGCCACCCGAGCAGTACTTC. Its protein is CASSQDFGLAGGPPEQYF.

The J gene is TRBJ2-7, the V gene TRBV30; D gene uncertain. V lost 0 bases and J 1 base, leaving 4 bases between the germline ends. Germline V gives CDR1 GTSNPN, CDR2 SVGIG (reference sequence). The CDR3 spans 12 residues. CDR3 bases: TGTGCCTGGAGTGTACGGTCCTACGAGCAGTACTTC. It encodes CAWSVRSYEQYF.